The 17 T cell receptor beta chains below come from one sample, sequenced in a study of T cell clonality in common variable immunodeficiency (dated by TCRdb to about 2015). Preparation of the library involved the immunoSEQ multiplex PCR assay. Sourced from immuneACCESS, this table was stored by TCRdb with only in-frame sequences that have V and J called. A share of the clones is absent; for the studies checked, an unresolved V gene accounts for under half, and the remainder has no known explanation. The table puts approximately 51,000 clones in this sample, none counted just once. 5% to 6.5% of the sample lies in the top ten. The sequenced sample was peripheral blood mononuclear cells. These receptors originate from a person between 18 and 75 years old in good health.

About this clone: The read stops 3 residues short of the end of the CDR3; the missing end is completed from the germline J gene. This chain uses TRBV2 with TRBJ1-2, with D unresolved. Germline values: CDR1 SNHLY, CDR2 FYNNEI. The CDR3 covers 16 residues. The V and J ends lost 3 bases and 6 bases respectively, with 20 bases between them. The covered CDR3 bases are TGTGCCAGCAGTGACATTGCCGGGTCGGTCGATAATGGC. Translating gives CASSDIAGSVDNG. The entire CDR3 protein is CASSDIAGSVDNGYTF. Filled out from reference TRBV2 and TRBJ1-2, the complete variable domain reads EPEVTQTPSHQVTQMGQEVILRCVPISNHLYFYWYRQILGQKVEFLVSFYNNEISEKSEIFDDQFSVERPDGSNFTLKIRSTKLEDSAMYFCASSDIAGSVDNGYTFGSGTRLTVV.

This clone was found many times. The CDR3 end falls 3 residues outside the read, so it is completed with the germline J gene. The V and J genes are TRBV5-1 and TRBJ1-1, with 8 bases identical to TRBD1. Germline trimming cut 0 bases from V and 1 base from J; bases unmatched to any gene: 11. CDR1 and CDR2 (germline): SGHRS, YFSETQ. The CDR3 has 18 residues. The chain's CDR3 is CASSLDPRGRMRNTEAFF. The DNA read from the CDR3 is TGCGCCAGCAGCTTGGACCCCAGGGGGCGCATGAGGAACACTGAA.

This clone was recorded at least ten times. The read comes to an end 3 residues before the CDR3 does, leaving the germline J gene to fill in the end. The chain is built from TRBV30 and TRBJ1-1, with D perhaps TRBD1 (6 bases). This CDR3 spans 11 amino acids. The germline gives CDR1 GTSNPN, CDR2 SVGIG (reference sequence). V was pared by 2 bases and J by 5 bases, with 6 bases between. The part of the CDR3 DNA that was read is TGTGCCTGGAGTCAGGGGACTGAA. As protein: CAWSQGTE. The full CDR3 is CAWSQGTEAFF.

Concerning this clone: The read comes to an end 3 residues before the CDR3 does, leaving the germline J gene to fill in the end. The chain recombines TRBV30 with TRBJ1-1, with D unresolved. The CDR3 has 12 residues. The V gene's germline CDR1 is GTSNPN and CDR2 SVGIG (reference sequence). The part of the CDR3 DNA that was read is TGTGCCTGGACTAGCGGGGTCCACGAG. Its protein product is CAWTSGVHE. The whole CDR3 sequence reads CAWTSGVHEAFF.

In its sample, this clone was seen many times. One end of the junction fails to match germline, which may point to a read error. With the read ending 3 residues before the CDR3 end, the germline J gene is used to fill in that end. The chain uses TRBV14 and TRBJ2-3; D is ambiguous. Germline loops: CDR1 SGHDN, CDR2 FVKESK. This CDR3 contains 16 residues. CDR3 bases read: TGTGCTAGCAGCCAAGAAGGCCTGAGACTCACAGATACG. It is translated as CASSQEGLRLTDT. In full, the CDR3 reads CASSQEGLRLTDTQYF.

This clone has ten or more counts. Read data end 3 residues before the CDR3 end; the end is taken from the germline J gene. The J gene is TRBJ1-1, the V gene TRBV5-1; TRBD1 matches at 8 bases. The CDR3 runs to 13 residues. Germline loops: CDR1 SGHRS, CDR2 YFSETQ. Partial CDR3 DNA: TGCGCCAGCAGCTTGGATGGACAGGGTGGT. Protein sequence: CASSLDGQGG. The entire CDR3 sequence reads CASSLDGQGGAFF.

This clone is judged medium-sized. With the read ending 3 residues before the CDR3 end, the germline J gene is used to fill in that end. The rearrangement uses TRBV6-4 and TRBJ2-3; TRBD2 matches at 10 bases. V shed 4 bases and J 6 bases; nucleotides not matched to a gene: 4. Germline lookup yields CDR1 MRHNA and CDR2 SNTAGT. The CDR3 spans 14 residues. The CDR3 spells CASSVAGGHDTQYF. The CDR3 bases that were read are TGTGCCAGCAGTGTAGCGGGGGGACATGATACG.

Details on this clone: The CDR3 end falls 3 residues outside the read, so it is completed with the germline J gene. The chain uses TRBV7-9 and TRBJ2-1, with 7 bases identical to TRBD2. The V and J ends lost 5 bases and 9 bases, in that order; junction bases with no gene match: 13. The V gene's germline CDR1 is SEHNR and CDR2 FQNEAQ (reference sequence). The CDR3 is made up of 15 amino acids. This CDR3 reads CASSPGLRWGGEQFF. The sequenced part of the CDR3 DNA is TGTGCCAGCAGCCCGGGACTCCGCTGGGGGGGTGAG.

At least ten counts were recorded for this clone. From the germline J gene comes the end of the CDR3, since the read stops 3 residues before it. The chain is built from TRBV4-2 and TRBJ1-2; tentatively, D is TRBD1 (6 bases). The germline CDR1 and CDR2 sequences are LGHNA and YNFKEQ. This CDR3 has 16 residues. Trimming left V 2 bases short and J 6 bases short, with 19 bases between. The chain's CDR3 is CASSQTTGSSGHGYTF. The covered CDR3 bases are TGTGCCAGCAGCCAAACCACAGGGTCCTCCGGCCATGGC.

The sample holds many counts of this clone. The read halts 3 residues ahead of the CDR3 end, with the missing end drawn from the germline J gene. This chain links TRBV7-2 with TRBJ1-2; TRBD1 matches at 7 bases. V lost 0 bases, J lost 0 bases, and 4 bases stayed unmatched. Germline V gene sequence: CDR1 SGHTA, CDR2 FQGNSA. The CDR3 runs to 16 residues. Incomplete CDR3 DNA: TGTGCCAGCAGCTTAGCGCCGGGACAGTCTAACTATGGC. This codes for CASSLAPGQSNYG. The CDR3 in full is CASSLAPGQSNYGYTF. The full variable domain, rest sourced from reference TRBV7-2 and TRBJ1-2, is GAGVSQSPSNKVTEKGKDVELRCDPISGHTALYWYRQSLGQGLEFLIYFQGNSAPDKSGLPSDRFSAERTGGSVSTLTIQRTQQEDSAVYLCASSLAPGQSNYGYTFGSGTRLTVV.

This clone was counted many times. The CDR3 end lies 3 residues beyond the end of the read and is filled in from the germline J gene. The rearrangement joins TRBV7-2 to TRBJ1-1; tentatively, D is TRBD1 (5 bases). There are 13 residues in the CDR3. V gave up 3 bases and J gave up 2 bases, with 7 bases separating them. Looked up from germline, CDR1 is SGHTA and CDR2 is FQGNSA. Incomplete CDR3 DNA: TGTGCCAGCAGCTTTCAGGGTAACACTGAA. This codes for CASSFQGNTE. The whole CDR3 sequence is CASSFQGNTEAFF.

CDR3 loop: CASSPWTGRETQYF. CDR3 DNA (partial): TGTGCCAGCAGCCCTTGGACAGGGAGGGAGACG. This chain joins TRBV13 and TRBJ2-3, with a weak D call TRBD1 (8 bases). From the germline J gene comes the end of the CDR3, since the read stops 3 residues before it. The CDR3 consists of 14 residues. The germline gives CDR1 PRHDT, CDR2 FYEKMQ (reference sequence).

This clone was counted at least ten times. The read gets to within 3 residues of the CDR3 end, and the germline J gene fills in the rest. This chain uses TRBV4-2 with TRBJ2-1; TRBD1 matches 8 bases. The V gene end was trimmed by 1 base and the J gene end by 6 bases; junction bases not matched to a gene: 8. The CDR3 totals 16 residues. The V gene's germline CDR1 is LGHNA and CDR2 YNFKEQ. The DNA read from the CDR3 is TGTGCCAGCAGCCAAGGGGCAGGGGGCCCCTTCAATGAG. It translates to CASSQGAGGPFNE. The whole CDR3 protein reads CASSQGAGGPFNEQFF.

This clone was seen many times. The read falls 3 residues short of the CDR3 end, and the missing part is taken from the germline J gene. This chain uses TRBV11-3 with TRBJ2-3, with D perhaps TRBD1 (5 bases). Germline lookup yields CDR1 SGHNT and CDR2 YENEEA. Trimming shortened V by 4 bases and J by 3 bases, and 11 bases separated the two germline ends. This CDR3 has 14 amino acids. The chain's CDR3 is CASSSSPGTDTQYF. The DNA read from the CDR3 is TGTGCCAGCAGCTCATCCCCAGGGACAGATACG.

This clone appeared many times. From the germline J gene comes the end of the CDR3, since the read stops 3 residues before it. This chain links TRBV5-4 with TRBJ2-2; 7 nucleotides agree with TRBD1. The CDR3 contains 15 residues. V shed 0 bases, J shed 4 bases, and the junction held 3 bases outside the gene matches. Germline V CDR1 and CDR2: SGHNT, YYREEE (reference sequence). Incomplete CDR3 DNA: TGTGCCAGCAGCTTGGGACAGGGAAGCACCGGGGAG. Translating gives CASSLGQGSTGE. The entire CDR3 protein reads CASSLGQGSTGELFF.

As to this clone: The CDR3 end falls 3 residues outside the read, so it is completed with the germline J gene. The chain carries TRBV7-7 and TRBJ2-5, with 8 bases fitting TRBD1. The V gene end was trimmed by 3 bases and the J gene end by 2 bases; junction bases not matched to a gene: 2. This CDR3 has 14 amino acids. The germline V gene has CDR1 SSHAT and CDR2 FNYEAQ (reference sequence). CDR3 in amino acids: CASSLGQVQETQYF. CDR3 DNA (partial): TGTGCCAGCAGCTTGGGACAGGTACAAGAGACC. Together with reference TRBV7-7 and TRBJ2-5, the CDR3 gives the full variable domain: GAGVSQSPRYKVTKRGQDVTLRCDPISSHATLYWYQQALGQGPEFLTYFNYEAQPDKSGLPSDRFSAERPEGSISTLTIQRTEQRDSAMYRCASSLGQVQETQYFGPGTRLLVL.

This clone was seen only a few times. The CDR3 sequence is CAARPDPRHSPLHF. CDR3 bases read: TGCGCCGCTCGGCCCGACCCTAGGCATTCACCC. This rearrangement joins TRBV10-2 to TRBJ1-6; D gene ambiguous. The read ends 3 residues before the CDR3 terminus; that terminus is restored from the germline J gene. The CDR3 has 14 amino acids. Looked up from germline, CDR1 is WSHSY and CDR2 is SAAADI. Trimming stripped 11 bases from V and 8 bases from J, with 19 bases between.